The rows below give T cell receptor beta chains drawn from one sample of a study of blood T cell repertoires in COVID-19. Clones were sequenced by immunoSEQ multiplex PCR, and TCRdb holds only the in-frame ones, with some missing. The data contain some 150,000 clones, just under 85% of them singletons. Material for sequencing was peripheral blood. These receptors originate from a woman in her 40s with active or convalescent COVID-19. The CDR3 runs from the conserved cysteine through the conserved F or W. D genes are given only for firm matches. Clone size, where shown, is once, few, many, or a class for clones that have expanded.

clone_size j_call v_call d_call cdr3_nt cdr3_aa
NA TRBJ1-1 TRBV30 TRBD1 TGTGCCTGGATCACAGGGGGTGGTTCTGAAGCTTTCTTT CAWITGGGSEAFF
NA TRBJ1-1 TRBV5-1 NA TGCGCCAGCAGCTTGACAGAGAACACTGAAGCTTTCTTT CASSLTENTEAFF
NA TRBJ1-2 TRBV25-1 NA TGTGCCAGCAGTGGAAACAGCTATGGCTACACCTTC CASSGNSYGYTF
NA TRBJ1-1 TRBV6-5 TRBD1 TGTGCCAGCAGTTTGACAGGGAGGAACACTGAAGCTTTCTTT CASSLTGRNTEAFF
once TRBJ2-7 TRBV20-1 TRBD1 TGCAGTGCTAGTCCGCGAGGACAGGGGTCCTACGAGCAGTACTTC CSASPRGQGSYEQYF
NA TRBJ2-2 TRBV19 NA TGTGCCAGTAGGGCAGGAAAGAACGGGGAGCTGTTTTTT CASRAGKNGELFF
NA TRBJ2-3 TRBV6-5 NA TGTGCCAGCAGGCGGGACTTCAGCACAGATACGCAGTATTTT CASRRDFSTDTQYF
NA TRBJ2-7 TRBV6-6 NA TGTGCCAGCAGGTCTAGGGCCGGACAGATCTCCTACGAGCAGTACTTC CASRSRAGQISYEQYF
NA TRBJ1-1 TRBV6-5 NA TGTGCCAGCACCCCAACCGGACAGCATAACACTGAAGCTTTCTTT CASTPTGQHNTEAFF
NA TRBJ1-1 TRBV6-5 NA TGTGCCAGCAGTTACAATGCCAGAGGCACTGAAGCTTTCTTT CASSYNARGTEAFF
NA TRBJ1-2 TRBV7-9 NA TGTGCCAGCAGCCCCCACCCGGGACATCCTCTTCACTATGGCTACACCTTC CASSPHPGHPLHYGYTF
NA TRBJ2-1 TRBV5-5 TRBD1 TGTGCCAGCAGCCCTACAGGGGGCGGTTTGAATGAGCAGTTCTTC CASSPTGGGLNEQFF
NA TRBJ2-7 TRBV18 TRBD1 TGTGCCACCGCCCGGACAGGGGTCAACGAGCAGTACTTC CATARTGVNEQYF
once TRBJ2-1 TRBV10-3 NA TGTGCCATCAGTGAGTCGTGGGGGGTGTCTGCTAGCTCCTACAATGAGCAGTTCTTC CAISESWGVSASSYNEQFF
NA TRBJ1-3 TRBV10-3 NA TGTGCCAGCGGGGAATATGGAAACACCATATATTTT CASGEYGNTIYF
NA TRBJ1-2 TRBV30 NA TGTGCCTGGACACCGCTTGCCGGGGGGGGGTATGGCTACACCTTC CAWTPLAGGGYGYTF
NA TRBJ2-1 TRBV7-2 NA TGTGCCAGCTCAAGCCCCCCCTCCAAGACAGGTCCGGGCGCGGATGAGCAGTTCTTC CASSSPPSKTGPGADEQFF
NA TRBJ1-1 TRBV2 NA TGTGCCAGCACCCGGGGAGAGAACACTGAAGCTTTCTTT CASTRGENTEAFF
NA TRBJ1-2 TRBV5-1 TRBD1 TGCGCCAGCAGCGGAACTATCACCTCTGGGACAGGGAAGGGCTATGGCTACACCTTC CASSGTITSGTGKGYGYTF
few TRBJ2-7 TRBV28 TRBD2 TGTGCCAGCCTTCCTCTCCCGGGACTAGCGGGAGTGGGGGAGCAGTACTTC CASLPLPGLAGVGEQYF
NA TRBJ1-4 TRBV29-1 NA TGCAGCGTTGGCTGGCAGGGAGAAAAACTGTTTTTT CSVGWQGEKLFF
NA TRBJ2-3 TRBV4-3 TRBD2 TGCGCCAGCAGCCAAGCTAGCGGGAGGGCCCTCACGCAGTATTTT CASSQASGRALTQYF
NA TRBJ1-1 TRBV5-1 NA TGCGCCAGCAGCCCCAGATCAGAAGGGGGTGAAGCTTTCTTT CASSPRSEGGEAFF
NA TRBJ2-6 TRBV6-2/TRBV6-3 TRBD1 TGTGCCAGCAGTTACGGACAGGGATCCCCTGGGGCCAACGTCCTGACTTTC CASSYGQGSPGANVLTF
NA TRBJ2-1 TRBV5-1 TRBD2 TGCGCCAGCAGCCCTAGCGGTGGGAGCTCCTACAATGAGCAGTTCTTC CASSPSGGSSYNEQFF
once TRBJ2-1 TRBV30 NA TGTGCCTGGAGTTACGACTCGAGCTCCTACAATGAGCAGTTCTTC CAWSYDSSSYNEQFF
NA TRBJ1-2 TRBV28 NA TGTGCCAGCAGTCCCGGGACACCAAACTATGGCTACACCTTC CASSPGTPNYGYTF
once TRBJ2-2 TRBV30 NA TGTGCCTGGGGCGCCAGGCCGAACACCGGGGAGCTGTTTTTT CAWGARPNTGELFF
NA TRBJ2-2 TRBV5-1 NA TGCGCCAGCAGCTTATACCGGGGGACCGGGGAGCTGTTTTTT CASSLYRGTGELFF
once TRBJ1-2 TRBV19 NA TGTGCCAGTAGTATCAAGCAGGGAAACTATGGCTACACCTTC CASSIKQGNYGYTF
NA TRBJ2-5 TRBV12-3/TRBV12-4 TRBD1 TGTGCCAGCACCCCAGGGGGCCCCAAGACCCAGTACTTC CASTPGGPKTQYF
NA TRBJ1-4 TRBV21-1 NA TGTGCCAGCAAAACGTGGACAGTCAAGGCGTTTTTT CASKTWTVKAFF
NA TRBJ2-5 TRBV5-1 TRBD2 TGCGCCAGCAGCTTGAGGCTAGCGGGCCATGAGACCCAGTACTTC CASSLRLAGHETQYF